These 9 T cell receptor beta chains share one sample of origin, sequenced in a study of blood T cells in healthy people across ages. PCR was performed a second time for about 7 to 12 cycles using a sample-barcoded 5' primer and a J-beta primer mix. TCRdb passed the 5' RACE reads through MiXCR, listing each CDR3 protein once. The sample has roughly 1.5 million distinct CDR3 sequences; 35% to 45% are singletons. The sequencing sample was made of blood. The receptors were sampled from a woman between 18 and 29 years old in good health.

The chain joins TRBV29-1 to TRBJ2-7; weak D call: TRBD1 (5 bases). The ends were cut back, 7 bases at V and 5 bases at J, with 12 bases in the middle. The V gene's germline CDR1 is SQVTM and CDR2 ANQGSEA. This CDR3 is 11 amino acids long. The chain's CDR3 is CSGGAWNEQYF. The DNA of the CDR3 is TGCAGCGGTGGGGCGTGGAACGAGCAGTACTTC.

The chain uses TRBV28 and TRBJ2-1; D is possibly TRBD2 (6 bases). Trimming pared 7 bases from V and 10 bases from J, leaving 17 bases between. Germline V CDR1 and CDR2: MDHEN, SYDVKM. This CDR3 region has 13 residues. CDR3 in amino acids: CASIDAGIAEQFF. The CDR3 DNA sequence: TGTGCCAGCATCGACGCGGGGATCGCAGAGCAGTTCTTC.

This rearrangement joins TRBV29-1 to TRBJ2-1; D is possibly TRBD1 (5 bases). Germline V gives CDR1 SQVTM, CDR2 ANQGSEA. The CDR3 is 13 residues long. The V and J ends lost 2 bases and 4 bases respectively, with 9 bases between them. In nucleotides, the CDR3 is TGCAGCGTTGAATCGTCAGGGTACAATGAGCAGTTCTTC. This codes for CSVESSGYNEQFF.

V and J are TRBV5-1 and TRBJ2-1; 9 bases fit TRBD2. The CDR3 loop spans 16 amino acids. V gave up 1 base and J gave up 8 bases; unmatched junction bases: 10. The germline V gene has CDR1 SGHRS and CDR2 YFSETQ. CDR3 in amino acids: CASSLLGSGGDDEQFF. The DNA of the CDR3 is TGCGCCAGCAGCTTGCTAGGTAGCGGGGGTGATGATGAGCAGTTCTTC.

The gene calls are TRBV2 and TRBJ1-5; D remains ambiguous. Germline lookup yields CDR1 SNHLY and CDR2 FYNNEI. V shed 8 bases and J shed 2 bases, with 13 bases lying between them. This CDR3 comprises 14 residues. The CDR3 nucleotides are TGTGCCAGCGGGATGGAAAGGGGCAATCAGCCCCAGCATTTT. Translating it yields CASGMERGNQPQHF.

Remarks on this clonotype: A much larger clone lies one base from this, so it may be a read error. The gene calls are TRBV12-3 or TRBV12-4 and TRBJ2-1; no reliable D call. This CDR3 has 15 amino acids. The ends were cut back, 5 bases at V and 13 bases at J, with 24 bases in the middle. CDR3 sequence: CASSASQTSQETQFF. CDR3 sequence (DNA): TGTGCCAGCAGTGCCTCCCAGACCTCCCAAGAGACCCAGTTCTTC.

The chain uses TRBV5-1 and TRBJ2-3, with D possibly TRBD1 on 6 matching bases. CDR1 is SGHRS, CDR2 YFSETQ, per germline. V gave up 0 bases and J gave up 1 base, with 9 bases separating them. The CDR3 contains 15 residues. CDR3 bases: TGCGCCAGCAGCTTGGACAGGGTGGGCACAGATACGCAGTATTTT. Its translation is CASSLDRVGTDTQYF.

This sequence joins TRBV5-1 and TRBJ1-2, with 7 positions matching TRBD1. The CDR3 runs to 15 residues. V was pared by 4 bases and J by 2 bases, with 8 bases of the junction left unmatched. CDR1 SGHRS and CDR2 YFSETQ come from the germline V gene. The CDR3 DNA is TGCGCCAGCAGCGTATGGGGACAGCCGAACTATGGCTACACCTTC. This gives the protein CASSVWGQPNYGYTF. Full variable domain (rest looked up from reference TRBV5-1 and TRBJ1-2): KAGVTQTPRYLIKTRGQQVTLSCSPISGHRSVSWYQQTPGQGLQFLFEYFSETQRNKGNFPGRFSGRQFSNSRSEMNVSTLELGDSALYLCASSVWGQPNYGYTFGSGTRLTVV.

The chain combines TRBV6-4 with TRBJ2-1; 7 bases match TRBD1. Judging by the DNA end, TRBJ2-7 fits better; the J call may be wrong. Germline CDR1 MRHNA, CDR2 SNTAGT. The CDR3 has 16 residues. CDR3 DNA sequence: TGTGCCAGCAGTGAGCGAGGGGGCTTTTCCTACAATGAGCAGTACTTC. Encoded protein: CASSERGGFSYNEQYF.